One and the same sample provided the 8 T cell receptor beta chains below, sequenced in a study of T cells in Graves' hyperthyroidism and ophthalmopathy. RNA transcripts were the template for amplifying TCR beta CDR3 regions. HTBI primers drove first-round RT-PCR of the TCR CDR3. MiXCR was run by TCRdb on the multiplex PCR reads, yielding one entry per CDR3 protein. This repertoire shows hundreds of thousands of distinct CDR3 sequences, around 21% found once; its top ten account for 34%. Source material: blood. These receptors all come from a man aged 25 to 45 with Graves' ophthalmopathy.

This clonotype was detected only a few times. The genes are TRBV28 and TRBJ2-4, with a tentative D call TRBD1 (5 bases). Germline lookup yields CDR1 MDHEN and CDR2 SYDVKM. The CDR3 covers 17 residues. The V and J ends lost 2 bases and 6 bases respectively, with 20 bases between them. CDR3 coding DNA: TGTGCCAGCAGTTTAGAACTACAGGTCCCACGCGGAAACATTCAGTACTTC. Its translation: CASSLELQVPRGNIQYF.

This clonotype was found a few times. This chain uses TRBV28 with TRBJ1-4, with D possibly TRBD1 on 5 matching bases. This CDR3 region has 17 residues. In germline, CDR1 is MDHEN, CDR2 SYDVKM. V lost 4 bases and J 0 bases, leaving 15 bases between the germline ends. In DNA, the CDR3 is TGTGCCAGCAGTTCGACAGAAGAGGGTTCAACTAATGAAAAACTGTTTTTT. Translation: CASSSTEEGSTNEKLFF.

This clonotype showed up many times. This chain links TRBV3-1 with TRBJ1-1; 9 nucleotides line up with TRBD1. The germline CDR1 and CDR2 sequences are LGHDT and YNNKEL (reference sequence). With V trimmed by 5 bases and J by 9 bases, 10 bases remained unmatched. CDR3 size: 14 residues. CDR3 amino acids: CASSDTDRGGKAFF. The CDR3 DNA reads as TGTGCCAGCAGCGATACGGACAGGGGCGGGAAAGCTTTCTTT.

This clonotype occurred many times. The J gene is TRBJ2-7, the V gene TRBV11-2; D not resolved. Germline V lookup: CDR1 SGHAT, CDR2 FQNNGV. Trimming cost V 0 bases and J 3 bases, with 9 bases left between them. CDR3 length equals 14 residues. The CDR3 bases are TGTGCCAGCAGCTTAGAAAACATCTTCTACGAGCAGTACTTC. As protein: CASSLENIFYEQYF. Together with reference TRBV11-2 and TRBJ2-7, the CDR3 gives the full variable domain: EAGVAQSPRYKIIEKRQSVAFWCNPISGHATLYWYQQILGQGPKLLIQFQNNGVVDDSQLPKDRFSAERLKGVDSTLKIQPAKLEDSAVYLCASSLENIFYEQYFGPGTRLTVT.

The V gene is TRBV9, the J gene TRBJ2-1; 8 bases are shared with TRBD1. The junction had 4 bases not matched to a gene; V was cut back by 1 base and J by 4 bases. Germline assignment: CDR1 SGDLS and CDR2 YYNGEE. This CDR3 is built from 15 residues. This CDR3 is CASSVTGTGYNEQFF. In DNA form, the CDR3 reads TGTGCCAGCAGCGTAACCGGGACAGGTTACAATGAGCAGTTCTTC.

The chain carries TRBV20-1 and TRBJ2-2; D tentatively fits TRBD1 or TRBD2 (7 bases each). The CDR3 sequence is 17 residues long. The germline V gene encodes CDR1 DFQATT and CDR2 SNEGSKA (reference sequence). Trimming shortened V by 3 bases and J by 2 bases, and 19 bases separated the two germline ends. The DNA of the CDR3 is TGCAGTGCTAGCTTCCTGGGGGGGACAGATAACACCGGGGAGCTGTTTTTT. Translating gives CSASFLGGTDNTGELFF.

In its sample, this clonotype was seen many times. The CDR3 nucleotides read TGTGCCAGCAGTTTAACAGGGCCCAGCACAGATACGCAGTATTTT. It specifies CASSLTGPSTDTQYF. This sequence joins TRBV27 and TRBJ2-3, with D possibly matching TRBD1 (6 bases). The V and J ends lost 2 bases and 0 bases respectively, with 9 bases between them. CDR3 length: 15 amino acids. The germline CDR1 and CDR2 sequences are MNHEY and SMNVEV (reference sequence).

V and J are TRBV7-9 and TRBJ2-4, with 7 bases lining up with TRBD1. This CDR3 has 17 residues. Germline values: CDR1 SEHNR, CDR2 FQNEAQ (reference sequence). Unmatched junction bases numbered 10, after V lost 0 bases and J lost 5 bases. CDR3 in amino acids: CASSLALLTGTENIQYF. The CDR3 region has the DNA TGTGCCAGCAGCTTAGCACTCCTGACAGGGACGGAAAACATTCAGTACTTC.